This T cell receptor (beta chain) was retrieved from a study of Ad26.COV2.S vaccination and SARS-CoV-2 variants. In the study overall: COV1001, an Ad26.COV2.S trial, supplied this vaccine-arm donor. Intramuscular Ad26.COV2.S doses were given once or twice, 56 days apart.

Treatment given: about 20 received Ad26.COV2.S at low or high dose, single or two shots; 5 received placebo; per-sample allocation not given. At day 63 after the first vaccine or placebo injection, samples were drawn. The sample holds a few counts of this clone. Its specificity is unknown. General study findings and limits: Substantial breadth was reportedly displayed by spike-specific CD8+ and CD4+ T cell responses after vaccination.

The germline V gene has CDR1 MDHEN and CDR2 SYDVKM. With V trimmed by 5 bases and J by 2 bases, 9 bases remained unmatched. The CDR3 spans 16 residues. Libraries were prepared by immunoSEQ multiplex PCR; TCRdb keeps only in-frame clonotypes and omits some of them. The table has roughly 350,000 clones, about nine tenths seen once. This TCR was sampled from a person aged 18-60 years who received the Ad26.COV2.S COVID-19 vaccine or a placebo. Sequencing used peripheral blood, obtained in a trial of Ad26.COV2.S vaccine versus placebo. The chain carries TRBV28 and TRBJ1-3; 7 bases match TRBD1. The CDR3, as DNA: TGTGCCAGCAGTATCCGGACAGGCAGGACTGGAAACACCATATATTTT. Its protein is CASSIRTGRTGNTIYF. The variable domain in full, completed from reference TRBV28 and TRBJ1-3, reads DVKVTQSSRYLVKRTGEKVFLECVQDMDHENMFWYRQDPGLGLRLIYFSYDVKMKEKGDIPEGYSVSREKKERFSLILESASTNQTSMYLCASSIRTGRTGNTIYFGEGSWLTVV.